The present entry profiles one T cell receptor beta chain with its context. As yet, its antigen is unknown. It may be a read error: a sequence one base away is much more abundant. Lacking the conserved final phenylalanine or tryptophan, this CDR3 likely reflects a read error. This record comes from a study of CD8 T cells in ankylosing spondylitis. The study's findings and limits: What appeared characteristic of ankylosing spondylitis blood was a TCR beta motif of several highly homologous variants.

Trimming stripped 9 bases from V and 2 bases from J, with 11 bases between. CDR3 length: 12 amino acids. Germline V gene data show CDR1 as PRHDT and CDR2 as FYEKMQ (reference sequence). TCRdb redid the calling of the 5' RACE reads with MiXCR, one entry per CDR3 protein. The sample contains some 240,000 distinct CDR3 sequences, just under 7.5% of which appear only once. The sample taken for sequencing was blood, either unsorted or a sorted T cell fraction (not recorded which). The J gene is TRBJ2-7, the V gene TRBV13, with a weak D call TRBD2 (6 bases). This receptor was identified in a male donor with ankylosing spondylitis. The CDR3 spells CASGGQTYEQYI. In nucleotides, the CDR3 is TGTGCCAGTGGAGGGCAGACCTACGAGCAGTACATC.